This TCR beta chain was recovered during a study of siplizumab effects on memory and regulatory T cells. TCRdb's table, derived via immunoSEQ multiplex PCR, lists solely in-frame clones and lacks some. This table has approximately 94,000 clones, roughly 93% appearing once. CDR3 length equals 14 residues. Per germline, CDR1 SGHTA and CDR2 FQGTGA. V lost 1 base and J 4 bases, leaving 11 bases between the germline ends. The V call is TRBV7-3, the J call TRBJ2-7; perhaps TRBD2 as D (6 bases). The source material was non-Treg CD4+ T cells sorted from blood. The sequence was obtained from a human donor in good health. Here the CDR3 reads CASSLNGGQYEQYF. The CDR3 bases are TGTGCCAGCAGCTTAAACGGGGGTCAGTACGAGCAGTACTTC.